What follows are 7 T cell receptor beta chains derived from one specimen sequenced in a study of blood T cells in healthy people across ages. Next came a second PCR, run for about 7 to 12 cycles, which used a sample-barcoded 5' primer along with a J-beta primer mix. TCRdb itself ran the 5' RACE reads through MiXCR, one entry per CDR3 protein. This sample yields about a million distinct CDR3 sequences, of which about 51% are seen a single time; roughly 23% belongs to the top ten. Sequences were obtained from blood. These receptors originate from an older woman in good health.

This clonotype was counted a few times. This chain joins TRBV25-1 and TRBJ1-2, with D perhaps matching TRBD1 (6 bases). Trimming left V 7 bases short and J 4 bases short, with 19 bases between. The CDR3 spans 15 residues. Germline CDR1 MGHDK, CDR2 SYGVNS. In DNA, the CDR3 is TGTGCCAGCACCAAGGACAGCCAACACATCTATGGCTACACCTTC. It translates to CASTKDSQHIYGYTF.

V usage is TRBV6-2 or TRBV6-3 and J usage is TRBJ2-5; D might be TRBD1 or TRBD2, each matching 5 bases. The CDR3 is 14 amino acids. Trimming took off 0 bases at V and 9 bases at J, with 14 bases between the two ends. CDR1 is MNHEY, CDR2 SVGEGT, per germline. CDR3 nucleotides: TGTGCCAGCAGTTACTCCGACGGCTTGGGACCCCAGTACTTC. This gives the protein CASSYSDGLGPQYF.

The rearrangement uses TRBV28 and TRBJ2-5; 13 positions agree with TRBD2. CDR3 length: 17 amino acids. The germline V gene encodes CDR1 MDHEN and CDR2 SYDVKM. Unmatched junction bases numbered 2, after V lost 1 base and J lost 0 bases. The CDR3 sequence: CASSLFGTSGNQETQYF. CDR3 nucleotides: TGTGCCAGCAGTTTATTCGGGACTAGCGGGAACCAAGAGACCCAGTACTTC.

On this clonotype itself: A far larger clone is one nucleotide away, so this likely arose from a read error. CDR3 sequence (DNA): TGCGCCGGCAGCTTGGACGGCTACGAGCAGTACTTC. Translated, it gives CAGSLDGYEQYF. This sequence joins TRBV5-1 and TRBJ2-4; D is ambiguous. Near its end, the DNA agrees better with TRBJ2-7, so the J call may be wrong. Germline V lookup: CDR1 SGHRS, CDR2 YFSETQ. CDR3 length equals 12 residues.

The V gene is TRBV5-1, the J gene TRBJ2-3; 8 nucleotides match TRBD1. The CDR3 is 18 amino acids. The V gene's germline CDR1 is SGHRS and CDR2 YFSETQ. The trim removed 4 bases at V and 2 bases at J, leaving 15 bases unmatched. For the CDR3, the DNA is TGCGCCAGCAGCCCAAACGACAGACAGGGGTGGAACACAGATACGCAGTATTTT. It specifies CASSPNDRQGWNTDTQYF.

This chain links TRBV15 with TRBJ2-5, with 9 bases that match TRBD2. The assigned J gene may be wrong: the sequence end matches TRBJ2-7 better. Germline CDR1 and CDR2: LNHNV and YYDKDF (reference sequence). The CDR3 loop spans 17 amino acids. The DNA for the CDR3 is TGTGCCACCAGCCTAGGGCGGGAGGGCCCGTTCACCTACGAGCAGTACTTC. Residues: CATSLGREGPFTYEQYF.

This chain uses TRBV7-2 with TRBJ2-1, with D tentatively TRBD2 (6 bases). In germline, CDR1 is SGHTA, CDR2 FQGNSA. V lost 3 bases, J lost 6 bases, and 18 bases lay in between. CDR3 size: 16 residues. CDR3 amino acids: CASSFTAGWVGNEQFF. The CDR3 DNA is TGTGCCAGCAGCTTCACAGCGGGTTGGGTCGGCAATGAGCAGTTCTTC.